This T cell receptor beta chain was profiled in a study of T cell responses to AZD1222 COVID-19 vaccine. Study-wide points: There were mostly white British donors and more females than males, and clonal diversity was possibly underestimated.

Germline CDR1 MDHEN, CDR2 SYDVKM. This CDR3 has 13 amino acids. V lost 5 bases and J lost 4, with 8 bases in between. Sequenced by immunoSEQ multiplex PCR; TCRdb stores in-frame clones only, minus some. The table shows 150,000 to 200,000 clones, with roughly nine tenths occurring only once. There are a few counts of this clone. What it recognizes is unknown. Here the sequenced sample was peripheral blood, taken 28 days after the second AZD1222 dose. The TCR was taken from an adult who received the AZD1222 COVID-19 vaccine. The chain is built from TRBV28 and TRBJ1-4, with D hard to call. CDR3 sequence reads: CASSNGGNEKLFF. The DNA of the CDR3 is TGTGCCAGCAGTAACGGAGGTAATGAAAAACTGTTTTTT.